This TCR beta chain was captured by sequencing in a study of low-dose radiotherapy and immunotherapy resistance in tumors. CDR3 length equals 13 residues. Trimming shortened V by 10 bases and J by 7 bases, and 14 bases separated the two germline ends. CDR1 MDHEN and CDR2 SYDVKM come from the germline V gene. Time point described: before trial treatment. Administered to the donors were nivolumab, ipilimumab, aspirin, low-dose cyclophosphamide and low-dose radiotherapy. Primers targeting TRAV and TRBV primed first-strand cDNA, covering alpha and beta chains. The TCRs were subjected to amplification over 20 PCR cycles employing a constant-region primer in conjunction with a V-primer adapter. TCRdb independently ran MiXCR on the reads; one entry per CDR3 protein. This table has approximately 70,000 distinct CDR3 sequences, around 30% appearing once.

V usage is TRBV28 and J usage is TRBJ1-6; D possibly corresponds to TRBD1 (6 bases). The receptor comes from a female donor with ovarian cancer. The starting material was PBMCs, obtained before treatment. In DNA, the CDR3 is TGTGCCACCTCGGACAGACAAAATTCACCCCTCCACTTT. Protein sequence: CATSDRQNSPLHF.